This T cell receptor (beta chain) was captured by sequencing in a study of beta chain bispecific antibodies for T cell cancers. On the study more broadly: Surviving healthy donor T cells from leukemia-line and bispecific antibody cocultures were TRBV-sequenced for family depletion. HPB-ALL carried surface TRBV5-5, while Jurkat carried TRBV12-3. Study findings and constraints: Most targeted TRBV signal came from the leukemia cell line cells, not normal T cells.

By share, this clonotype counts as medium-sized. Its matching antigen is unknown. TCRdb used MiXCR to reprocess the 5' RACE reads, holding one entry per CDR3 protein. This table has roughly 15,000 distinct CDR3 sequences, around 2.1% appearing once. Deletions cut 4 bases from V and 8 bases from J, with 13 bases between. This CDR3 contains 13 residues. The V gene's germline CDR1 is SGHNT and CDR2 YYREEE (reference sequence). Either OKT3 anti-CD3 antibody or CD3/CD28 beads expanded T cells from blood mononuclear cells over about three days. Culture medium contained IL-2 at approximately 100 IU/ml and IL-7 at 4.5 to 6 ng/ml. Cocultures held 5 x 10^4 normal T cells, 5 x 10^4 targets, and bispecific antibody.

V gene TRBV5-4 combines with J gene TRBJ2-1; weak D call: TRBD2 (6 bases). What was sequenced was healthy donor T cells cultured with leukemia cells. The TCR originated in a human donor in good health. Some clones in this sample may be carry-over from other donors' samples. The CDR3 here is CASSDGTLDEQFF. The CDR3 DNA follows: TGTGCCAGCAGCGACGGGACTTTAGATGAGCAGTTCTTC. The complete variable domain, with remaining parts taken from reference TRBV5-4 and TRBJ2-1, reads ETGVTQSPTHLIKTRGQQVTLRCSSQSGHNTVSWYQQALGQGPQFIFQYYREEENGRGNFPPRFSGLQFPNYSSELNVNALELDDSALYLCASSDGTLDEQFFGPGTRLTVL.